This TCR beta chain emerged from a study of cytomegalovirus exposure and HLA in healthy donors. The PCR made use of 60 Vbeta and 13 Jbeta primers. Assay: immunoSEQ multiplex PCR; the TCRdb copy retains only in-frame clones and omits some. The sample lists some 110,000 clones, roughly a tenth occurring once. Broader study findings: Being productive about 87% or about 30% of the time was typical of most TCR beta V segments in an earlier analysis. In a later analysis, specific HLA alleles were associated with 15,000 to 20,000 TCR beta sequences at a 0.05 false discovery rate. According to a later analysis, donors in an Asian-associated ancestry cluster reportedly had fewer N-insertions than the roughly 640-donor mean.

This CDR3 has 15 amino acids. The ends lost 4 bases at V and 1 base at J; junction bases unmatched: 5. The germline V gene encodes CDR1 LNHDA and CDR2 SQIVND (reference sequence). This clone was counted only a few times. No antigen is known for it. V usage is TRBV19 and J usage is TRBJ2-3; 7 nucleotides match TRBD2. The TCR was taken from a man aged 35-49 years in good health and CMV-seropositive. The sample was PBMCs. The CDR3 spells CASSSGRTGTDTQYF. The CDR3 region has the DNA TGTGCCAGTAGTAGCGGGAGAACGGGCACAGATACGCAGTATTTT.